Presented here are 7 T cell receptor beta chains from one specimen sequenced in a study of T cells in Graves' hyperthyroidism and ophthalmopathy. Using RNA transcripts as the source, TCR beta CDR3 regions were amplified. An initial round of RT-PCR targeting the TCR CDR3 relied on the HTBI primer set. TCRdb recomputed calls from the multiplex PCR reads with MiXCR, one row per CDR3 protein. The sample records 450,000 to 700,000 distinct CDR3 sequences, roughly 46% being singletons. Sequencing input: peripheral blood or thyroid tissue (not recorded which). The receptors here all came from a woman between 18 and 30 years old with Graves' hyperthyroidism.

The rearrangement links TRBV4-1 to TRBJ2-3, with a tentative D call TRBD2 (6 bases). The germline V gene has CDR1 MGHRA and CDR2 YSYEKL. Trimming pared 3 bases from V and 1 base from J, leaving 20 bases between. The CDR3 is 18 amino acids. The CDR3 sequence: CASSHEPRLVKGTDTQYF. As DNA, the CDR3 is TGCGCCAGCAGCCATGAACCGAGACTAGTCAAGGGCACAGATACGCAGTATTTT.

Concerning this clonotype: One end of the junction varies from germline; a read error may be responsible. The chain recombines TRBV4-1 with TRBJ2-2, with D perhaps matching TRBD1 (6 bases). The CDR3 spans 16 residues. Germline V gives CDR1 MGHRA, CDR2 YSYEKL. CDR3 sequence: CASSQGGRAGTGELFF. For the CDR3, the DNA is TGTGCCAGCAGCCAAGGGGGTAGGGCCGGCACCGGGGAGCTGTTTTTT.

This clonotype was recorded many times. This chain links TRBV5-6 with TRBJ1-6, with no clear D. From germline, CDR1 is SGHDT and CDR2 YYEEEE. V was trimmed by 4 bases and J by 6 bases, leaving 11 bases between them. The CDR3 is 14 residues long. CDR3 coding DNA: TGTGCCAGCAGCCTAGGACGTGGTAATTCACCCCTCCACTTT. Protein product: CASSLGRGNSPLHF.

Ten or more counts support this clonotype. V and J are TRBV7-2 and TRBJ2-7, with 10 bases that match TRBD2. The J segment lost 0 bases and the V segment lost 0 bases, leaving 2 bases of the junction unmatched. This CDR3 region has 16 residues. Germline CDR1 is SGHTA and CDR2 is FQGNSA. CDR3 nucleotides: TGTGCCAGCAGCTTAGCCTCTAGCGGGGGCTCCTACGAGCAGTACTTC. Translated, it gives CASSLASSGGSYEQYF.

DNA of the CDR3: TGCAGTGCCCCGGACGGCTACAATGAGACCCAGTACTTC. It encodes CSAPDGYNETQYF. The V and J genes are TRBV20-1 and TRBJ2-5, with D hard to call. Germline CDR1 reads DFQATT; CDR2 reads SNEGSKA (reference sequence). The CDR3 sequence is 13 residues long. With 6 bases removed from V and 5 bases from J, the gap between germline ends came to 16 bases.

The sample holds one count of this clonotype. The chain recombines TRBV20-1 with TRBJ1-1, with D possibly being TRBD1 (5 bases). V was shortened by 3 bases and J by 11 bases, with 19 bases between the two germline ends. This CDR3 spans 13 amino acids. Germline CDR1 and CDR2: DFQATT and SNEGSKA (reference sequence). The CDR3 loop is CSASSERPKGAFF. The CDR3, as DNA: TGCAGTGCTAGTAGTGAGAGGCCTAAGGGGGCTTTCTTT.

This clonotype occurred many times. This rearrangement joins TRBV15 to TRBJ1-5, with D tentatively TRBD1 (6 bases). CDR3 size: 19 residues. Germline-derived CDR1 and CDR2 are LNHNV and YYDKDF (reference sequence). The V end was cut by 3 bases, the J end by 3 bases, with 24 bases between. In nucleotides, the CDR3 is TGTGCCACCAGCAGGGATAAATACCGGGACACGTTATTCAATCAGCCCCAGCATTTT. This gives the protein CATSRDKYRDTLFNQPQHF.